This T cell receptor (beta chain) was sequenced in a study of blood T cell repertoires in COVID-19. This CDR3 has 15 residues. Trimming pared 6 bases from V and 7 bases from J, leaving 16 bases between. The germline V gene has CDR1 MRHNA and CDR2 SNTAGT. Using immunoSEQ multiplex PCR, the repertoire was profiled, and TCRdb retains in-frame clones only, with some absent. The sample includes a few hundred thousand clones, around nine tenths seen only once; the top ten take 6.2%. Input material: peripheral blood. This clonotype was obtained from a man in his sixties who had recovered from COVID-19. The gene calls are TRBV6-4 and TRBJ1-6; weak D call: TRBD1 (5 bases). The CDR3 region is CASRGGSGQNSPLHF. In DNA form, the CDR3 reads TGTGCCAGCAGGGGGGGTTCCGGGCAAAATTCACCCCTCCACTTT.